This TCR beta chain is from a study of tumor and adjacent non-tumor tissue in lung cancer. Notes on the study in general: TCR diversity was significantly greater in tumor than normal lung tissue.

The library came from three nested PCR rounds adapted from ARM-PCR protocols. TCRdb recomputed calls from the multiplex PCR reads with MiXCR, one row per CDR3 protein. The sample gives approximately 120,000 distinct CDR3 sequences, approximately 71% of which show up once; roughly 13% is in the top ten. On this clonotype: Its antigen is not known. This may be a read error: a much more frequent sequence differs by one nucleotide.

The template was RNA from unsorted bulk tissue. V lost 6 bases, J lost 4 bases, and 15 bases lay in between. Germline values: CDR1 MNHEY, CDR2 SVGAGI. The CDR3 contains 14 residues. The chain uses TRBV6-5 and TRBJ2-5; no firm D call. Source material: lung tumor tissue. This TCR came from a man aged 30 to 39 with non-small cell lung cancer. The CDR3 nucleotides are TGTGCCAGCAGCTTGGACGCTTTCCTAGAGACCCAGTACTTC. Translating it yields CASSLDAFLETQYF.